The clone carrying this T cell receptor beta chain has a count of ten or more. Its antigen is undetermined. As for time point: newly diagnosed GD, antithyroid drugs for less than 3 months. PBMC RNA was the source of the TCR library. With iRepertoire HTBI primers and Arm-PCR of CDR3 regions, TCR beta libraries were built. TCRdb re-called the multiplex PCR reads through MiXCR, storing one row per CDR3 protein. The repertoire holds approximately 230,000 distinct CDR3 sequences, with around 18% as singletons. Trimming cost V 0 bases and J 5 bases, with 7 bases left between them. CDR1 DFQATT and CDR2 SNEGSKA come from the germline V gene (reference sequence). The CDR3 sequence is 12 residues long. The record originates from a study of regulatory T cells in long-lasting Graves disease. General study findings and limits: Peripheral blood alone, not thyroid tissue, underwent study.

The chain uses TRBV20-1 and TRBJ1-2; no firm D call. The source was peripheral blood mononuclear cells (PBMCs), collected at new diagnosis, from a patient treated with antithyroid drugs. The source of this sequence is a female donor with Graves disease. The CDR3 loop is CSARDVGYGYTF. The CDR3 region has the DNA TGCAGTGCTAGAGATGTAGGGTATGGCTACACCTTC.